The entry below gives a single TCR beta chain sequence along with its context. This entry comes from a study of T cells in women clearing cervical HPV infection. Here immunoSEQ multiplex PCR was the method, and the copy in TCRdb shows in-frame clones only, minus some. The record lists 30,000 to 35,000 clones, of which the ten most abundant hold 4.2%. This sequence originates from a woman aged 18-70 years with a cervical HPV16 infection that either progressed to CIN3+ or cleared (not recorded which). The sequenced sample consisted of blood buffy coat.

CDR3 in amino acids: CASKATSGALNIQYF. Partial CDR3 DNA: TGCGCCAGCAAGGCGACTAGCGGGGCCTTAAACATT. This chain connects TRBV5-1 to TRBJ2-4, with 11 bases matching TRBD2. The read comes to an end 3 residues before the CDR3 does, leaving the germline J gene to fill in the end. The CDR3 is 15 amino acids. CDR1 is SGHRS and CDR2 is YFSETQ in the germline V gene. With 6 bases clipped from V and 6 bases from J, the junction kept 8 bases outside the gene matches. The complete variable domain, with remaining parts taken from reference TRBV5-1 and TRBJ2-4, reads KAGVTQTPRYLIKTRGQQVTLSCSPISGHRSVSWYQQTPGQGLQFLFEYFSETQRNKGNFPGRFSGRQFSNSRSEMNVSTLELGDSALYLCASKATSGALNIQYFGAGTRLSVL.